A single sample gave rise to the 3 T cell receptor beta chains below, sequenced in a study of human T cells and chemical hapten exposure. This sample's time point: pre-sensitization, week 0. Regarding treatment: therapeutic diphenylcyclopropenone sensitization with weekly scalp DPC. TCRdb processed the RACE reads anew with MiXCR; each CDR3 protein has one entry. The sample lists more than 70,000 distinct CDR3 sequences; over 6.5% were seen once. Sequences were derived from whole blood, sampled in connection with sensitization to the hapten diphenylcyclopropenone (DPC). The receptors here all came from a man aged 35 to 55 with alopecia areata. Some clones in this sample may be carry-over from other donors' samples.

This clonotype was found a few times. The CDR3, as DNA: TGTGCCAGCAGCTTTTCGGTGGTGGAGACCCAGTACTTC. This encodes CASSFSVVETQYF. This chain uses TRBV11-2 with TRBJ2-5; D gene uncertain. CDR1 and CDR2 (germline): SGHAT, FQNNGV. CDR3 length: 13 amino acids. V was shortened by 3 bases and J by 5 bases, with 10 bases between the two germline ends. The variable domain in full, with the rest retrieved from reference TRBV11-2 and TRBJ2-5, is EAGVAQSPRYKIIEKRQSVAFWCNPISGHATLYWYQQILGQGPKLLIQFQNNGVVDDSQLPKDRFSAERLKGVDSTLKIQPAKLEDSAVYLCASSFSVVETQYFGPGTRLLVL.

J is TRBJ2-7 and V is TRBV25-1; D might be TRBD1 (5 bases). Trimming left V 6 bases short and J 5 bases short, with 14 bases between. The CDR3 is 13 residues long. CDR1 and CDR2 (germline): MGHDK, SYGVNS. The CDR3 coding sequence is TGTGCCAGCAGCCGGGTAGGGGTCAACGAGCAGTACTTC. Residues: CASSRVGVNEQYF.

This clonotype was observed a few times. DNA for the CDR3: TGTGCCAGCAGCCAAGCTGGACTAGCTCTTAATGAGCAGTTCTTC. Translation: CASSQAGLALNEQFF. The genes are TRBV14 and TRBJ2-1; 8 bases match TRBD2. The CDR3 sequence is 15 residues long. The V gene's germline CDR1 is SGHDN and CDR2 FVKESK. Unmatched junction bases numbered 6, after V lost 1 base and J lost 7 bases.